One sample yielded the 19 T cell receptor beta chains listed below, sequenced in a study of blood T cell repertoires in COVID-19. Only in-frame clones appear in the TCRdb table, and some are missing; sequencing was by immunoSEQ multiplex PCR. The repertoire holds under 300,000 clones, with approximately 88% as singletons. Input material: PBMCs or T cells enriched from blood (not recorded which). The receptor source for this set is a middle-aged woman who had been exposed to COVID-19.

This clone has more than one count but fewer than ten. This chain uses TRBV4-1 with TRBJ1-1, with D unclear. CDR1 MGHRA and CDR2 YSYEKL come from the germline V gene. The CDR3 has 15 residues. V was cut by 5 bases and J by 0 bases, with 13 bases left in between. The CDR3, as DNA: TGCGCCAGCAGCGGAGACCCCAGCATGAACACTGAAGCTTTCTTT. Protein product: CASSGDPSMNTEAFF.

The chain is built from TRBV5-1 and TRBJ1-1; D possibly corresponds to TRBD1 (6 bases). Trimming left V 4 bases short and J 3 bases short, with 7 bases between. Germline assignment: CDR1 SGHRS and CDR2 YFSETQ. The CDR3 has 12 residues. The chain's CDR3 is CASSGQYTEAFF. CDR3 sequence (DNA): TGCGCCAGCAGCGGACAGTACACTGAAGCTTTCTTT.

A single count supports this clone. CDR3 in DNA: TGTGCCAGCTCACCCAGGCTAATTGAAAAACTGTTTTTT. Its translation is CASSPRLIEKLFF. The chain recombines TRBV18 with TRBJ1-4; D is uncertain. The CDR3 extends over 13 amino acids. Germline CDR1 reads KGHSH; CDR2 reads LQKENI. The V end was cut by 3 bases, the J end by 7 bases, with 9 bases between.

The chain couples TRBV9 to TRBJ2-3; no firm D call. The V end lost 0 bases, the J end lost 0 bases, and 5 bases lay between the germline ends. Germline loops: CDR1 SGDLS, CDR2 YYNGEE. The length of the CDR3 is 14 residues. This CDR3 is CASSVGASTDTQYF. CDR3 coding DNA: TGTGCCAGCAGCGTAGGGGCTAGCACAGATACGCAGTATTTT.

The chain carries TRBV10-1 and TRBJ1-6; perhaps TRBD1 as D (5 bases). The CDR3 runs to 16 residues. V lost 0 bases and J 11 bases, leaving 17 bases between the germline ends. Germline values: CDR1 WNHNN, CDR2 SYGVQD (reference sequence). In nucleotides, the CDR3 is TGCGCCAGCAGTGAGTCGGGGCCCTCAACCCGCGCACCCCTCCACTTT. The encoded protein is CASSESGPSTRAPLHF.

The J gene is TRBJ1-5, the V gene TRBV25-1; D is perhaps TRBD1 (5 bases). CDR3 size: 13 residues. V dropped 2 bases and J dropped 5 bases, with 7 bases sitting between them. Per the germline V gene, CDR1 is MGHDK and CDR2 is SYGVNS. CDR3 sequence (DNA): TGTGCCAGCAGTGAAGCGGGGGATCAGCCCCAGCATTTT. This gives the protein CASSEAGDQPQHF. Full variable domain (remainder filled in from reference TRBV25-1 and TRBJ1-5): EADIYQTPRYLVIGTGKKITLECSQTMGHDKMYWYQQDPGMELHLIHYSYGVNSTEKGDLSSESTVSRIRTEHFPLTLESARPSHTSQYLCASSEAGDQPQHFGDGTRLSIL.

V gene TRBV20-1 combines with J gene TRBJ2-3, with 10 nucleotides matching TRBD1. This CDR3 is 15 amino acids long. CDR1 DFQATT and CDR2 SNEGSKA come from the germline V gene (reference sequence). V was clipped by 3 bases and J by 5 bases; unmatched bases: 8. DNA for the CDR3: TGCAGTGCTAGTCGCTTTGGACAGGGGGGAGATACGCAGTATTTT. Its translation is CSASRFGQGGDTQYF.

The chain combines TRBV5-1 with TRBJ2-5, with 12 positions matching TRBD2. In germline, CDR1 is SGHRS, CDR2 YFSETQ. The length of the CDR3 is 18 residues. The ends lost 4 bases at V and 5 bases at J; junction bases unmatched: 15. CDR3 amino acids: CASSVASGGEMLFETQYF. In nucleotides, the CDR3 is TGCGCCAGCAGCGTCGCTAGCGGGGGGGAAATGTTATTCGAGACCCAGTACTTC.

CDR3 protein: CASTTPGQGYGYTF. The CDR3 DNA sequence: TGTGCCAGTACCACCCCGGGACAGGGCTATGGCTACACCTTC. This sequence joins TRBV19 and TRBJ1-2; TRBD1 matches at 9 bases. The CDR3 is 14 residues long. Germline V gene lookup returns CDR1 LNHDA and CDR2 SQIVND (reference sequence). Unmatched junction bases numbered 7, after V lost 7 bases and J lost 4 bases.

The rearrangement joins TRBV28 to TRBJ1-3; perhaps TRBD1 as D (6 bases). This CDR3 has 15 amino acids. Germline values: CDR1 MDHEN, CDR2 SYDVKM. V lost 10 bases and J 2 bases, leaving 18 bases between the germline ends. DNA for the CDR3: TGTGCCACGAGGGGGAGACTTCTCACTGGAAACACCATATATTTT. It specifies CATRGRLLTGNTIYF.

The V gene is TRBV30, the J gene TRBJ1-1; D might be TRBD1 (5 bases). V lost 5 bases and J lost 0, with 7 bases in between. The CDR3 extends over 12 amino acids. Germline V CDR1 and CDR2: GTSNPN, SVGIG (reference sequence). The DNA for the CDR3 is TGTGCCTGGGGCAGGGTGAACACTGAAGCTTTCTTT. Translated, it gives CAWGRVNTEAFF.

This chain uses TRBV4-3 with TRBJ2-1; D might be TRBD2 (5 bases). The ends were cut back, 1 base at V and 0 bases at J, with 13 bases in the middle. This CDR3 has 17 amino acids. The germline V gene has CDR1 LGHNA and CDR2 YSLEER. CDR3 sequence (DNA): TGCGCCAGCAGCCAAGGTATGCGGGCCAGCTCCTACAATGAGCAGTTCTTC. It translates to CASSQGMRASSYNEQFF.

The rearrangement uses TRBV5-1 and TRBJ1-3; D gene uncertain. The V and J ends lost 1 base and 0 bases respectively, with 8 bases between them. Germline CDR1 and CDR2: SGHRS and YFSETQ. This CDR3 comprises 15 residues. CDR3 amino acids: CASSLNSFSGNTIYF. The DNA for the CDR3 is TGCGCCAGCAGCTTGAACAGCTTCTCTGGAAACACCATATATTTT.

The J gene is TRBJ1-1, the V gene TRBV18; tentatively, D is TRBD1 (6 bases). Per the germline V gene, CDR1 is KGHSH and CDR2 is LQKENI. V lost 8 bases and J 7 bases, leaving 20 bases between the germline ends. The CDR3 runs to 14 residues. The CDR3 DNA reads as TGTGCCAGCGCCCCTCTCGGGGGGCTGGATGAAGCTTTCTTT. Translating it yields CASAPLGGLDEAFF.

V is TRBV24-1 and J is TRBJ2-1; the match to TRBD1 covers 8 bases. Trimming took 5 bases from V and 5 from J; bases not matched to a gene: 4. This CDR3 region has 14 residues. CDR1 KGHDR and CDR2 SFDVKD come from the germline V gene. CDR3 sequence: CATSVGTGDNEQFF. As DNA, the CDR3 is TGTGCCACCAGTGTGGGGACAGGTGACAATGAGCAGTTCTTC.

CDR3 amino acids: CASSFRGTYEQYF. The CDR3 DNA follows: TGTGCCAGCAGCTTTAGGGGAACCTACGAGCAGTACTTC. The chain joins TRBV7-9 to TRBJ2-7, with D possibly being TRBD1 (5 bases). The CDR3 extends over 13 amino acids. From germline, CDR1 is SEHNR and CDR2 FQNEAQ (reference sequence). V lost 3 bases and J 2 bases, leaving 8 bases between the germline ends.

The chain has TRBV9 and TRBJ1-6; D call uncertain. The CDR3 is 16 residues long. V lost 2 bases and J lost 2, with 11 bases in between. The V gene's germline CDR1 is SGDLS and CDR2 YYNGEE. CDR3 in amino acids: CASSVEDSAYNSPLHF. The CDR3 DNA reads as TGTGCCAGCAGCGTCGAGGATAGCGCCTATAATTCACCCCTCCACTTT.

The gene calls are TRBV5-6 and TRBJ1-2, with unresolved D. The CDR3 covers 13 residues. The germline gives CDR1 SGHDT, CDR2 YYEEEE. V was shortened by 0 bases and J by 6 bases, with 9 bases between the two germline ends. CDR3 coding DNA: TGTGCCAGCAGCTTGGGAGGGTGGAATGGCTACACCTTC. This translates into CASSLGGWNGYTF.

This sequence joins TRBV10-3 and TRBJ1-6; D may be TRBD1 (5 bases). CDR1 is ENHRY, CDR2 SYGVKD, per germline. V lost 11 bases and J 8 bases, leaving 16 bases between the germline ends. The CDR3 consists of 13 residues. CDR3 protein: CASKNEGDSPLHF. DNA for the CDR3: TGTGCCTCCAAGAACGAAGGGGATTCACCCCTCCACTTT.